This T cell receptor beta chain was identified in a study of breast tumors, draining lymph nodes, adjacent tissues. Breast cancer patients provided tissue from their axillary draining lymph nodes. This CDR3 spans 14 amino acids. Germline V gives CDR1 SNHLY, CDR2 FYNNEI. The trim removed 7 bases at V and 2 bases at J, leaving 8 bases unmatched. TCRdb re-called the multiplex PCR reads with MiXCR, one entry per CDR3 protein. In the table there are 120,000 or so distinct CDR3 sequences, approximately 20% of which are singletons. This clonotype was seen ten or more times. Antigen specificity is unknown. Study observations and caveats: Data fit most tumor T cells coming from lymph node, expanding in tumor. Compared with basal-like, luminal-like tumors shared significantly more repertoire with nontumor tissue. Tumor TCR diversity was below lymph nodes but above nontumor tissue. Data only fit, rather than demonstrated, lymph node origin of most tumor T cells.

The source of this sequence is a female donor with breast cancer. Some clones in this sample may be carry-over from other donors' samples. The V call is TRBV2, the J call TRBJ2-7; 7 nucleotides line up with TRBD1. Material for sequencing was axillary lymph node tissue. CDR3 DNA sequence: TGTGCCAGCACCCCGACAGGGAAACCCTACGAGCAGTACTTC. This sequence encodes CASTPTGKPYEQYF.